These T cell receptor beta chains were read from a single sample in a study of cytomegalovirus exposure and HLA in healthy donors. This table comes from immunoSEQ multiplex PCR, and its TCRdb copy is limited to in-frame clones, with some not included. Among 95,000 to 150,000 clones listed, 73% were seen once. Sequences were obtained from PBMCs. These receptors were obtained from a man in his sixties in good health and CMV-seropositive. The CDR3 runs from the conserved cysteine through the conserved F or W. A D gene is named only where the DNA matches it firmly. Clone size is not always given. Where it is, it says once, few, many or a class for expanded clones.

d_call: .; clone_size: .; j_call: TRBJ2-7; v_call: TRBV11-2; cdr3_nt: TGTGCCAGCAGCCTAGTTTCCCAGAACGACGAGCAGTACTTC; cdr3_aa: CASSLVSQNDEQYF
d_call: .; clone_size: .; j_call: TRBJ1-2; v_call: TRBV29-1; cdr3_nt: TGCGTAATACAGGAGGGCGGCTATGGCTACACCTTC; cdr3_aa: CVIQEGGYGYTF
d_call: TRBD1; clone_size: .; j_call: TRBJ2-7; v_call: TRBV18; cdr3_nt: TGTGCCAGCTCAACGACAGGGGGCAACGAGCAGTACTTC; cdr3_aa: CASSTTGGNEQYF
d_call: .; clone_size: .; j_call: TRBJ1-6; v_call: TRBV6-5; cdr3_nt: TGTGCCAGCAGCCAGACCAGGAGGGGCCTCCACTTT; cdr3_aa: CASSQTRRGLHF
d_call: .; clone_size: few; j_call: TRBJ1-5; v_call: TRBV7-9; cdr3_nt: TGTGCCAGCAGCTTAGGTAGGGGTCAGCCCCAGCATTTT; cdr3_aa: CASSLGRGQPQHF
d_call: TRBD1; clone_size: .; j_call: TRBJ1-6; v_call: TRBV18; cdr3_nt: TGTGCCAGCGGGACAGGCGTCGTTCATAATTCACCCCTCCACTTT; cdr3_aa: CASGTGVVHNSPLHF
d_call: .; clone_size: .; j_call: TRBJ1-2; v_call: TRBV27; cdr3_nt: TGTGCCAGCAAATCCGGGTCTCAGTATGGCTACACCTTC; cdr3_aa: CASKSGSQYGYTF
d_call: .; clone_size: .; j_call: TRBJ2-5; v_call: TRBV5-1; cdr3_nt: TGCGCCAGCGCCCCGGAGGGGGCTGGGGGAGAGACCCAGTACTTC; cdr3_aa: CASAPEGAGGETQYF
d_call: .; clone_size: .; j_call: TRBJ1-6; v_call: TRBV19; cdr3_nt: TGTGCCAGTCGGTTCGGGGAATATTCACCCCTCCACTTT; cdr3_aa: CASRFGEYSPLHF
d_call: .; clone_size: few; j_call: TRBJ1-4; v_call: TRBV18; cdr3_nt: TGTGCCAGCTCCCGGGGTCCAGTAGAAAAACTGTTTTTT; cdr3_aa: CASSRGPVEKLFF
d_call: TRBD1; clone_size: .; j_call: TRBJ2-1; v_call: TRBV18; cdr3_nt: TGTGCCAGCTCACCATATTCGGGACAGCCGGCCCTTACTGAGCAGTTCTTC; cdr3_aa: CASSPYSGQPALTEQFF
d_call: .; clone_size: once; j_call: TRBJ1-6; v_call: TRBV25-1; cdr3_nt: TGTGCCAGCAGCCAGGTGCTGGGAGATGATTCACCCCTCCACTTT; cdr3_aa: CASSQVLGDDSPLHF
d_call: .; clone_size: .; j_call: TRBJ2-4; v_call: TRBV28; cdr3_nt: TGTGCCAGCAGGGTTGCGCAGGAAGGTAACATTCAGTACTTC; cdr3_aa: CASRVAQEGNIQYF
d_call: .; clone_size: .; j_call: TRBJ1-2; v_call: TRBV7-9; cdr3_nt: TGTGCCAGCAGCTTAACGGACAGTCGAGGAACCTACACCTTC; cdr3_aa: CASSLTDSRGTYTF
d_call: .; clone_size: .; j_call: TRBJ1-1; v_call: TRBV5-4; cdr3_nt: TGTGCCAGCAGCTTTTTTAGTTCTCGGGGGGATACTGAAGCTTTCTTT; cdr3_aa: CASSFFSSRGDTEAFF
d_call: .; clone_size: few; j_call: TRBJ2-7; v_call: TRBV6-1; cdr3_nt: TGTGCCAGCAGGCCCCGCGGGGCAGCCTCCTACGAGCAGTACTTC; cdr3_aa: CASRPRGAASYEQYF
d_call: .; clone_size: .; j_call: TRBJ1-4; v_call: TRBV28; cdr3_nt: TGTGCCAGCAGACGCGGGCGCGATGAAAAACTGTTTTTT; cdr3_aa: CASRRGRDEKLFF
d_call: TRBD2; clone_size: .; j_call: TRBJ2-2; v_call: TRBV5-1; cdr3_nt: TGCGCCAGCAGCTTGTCGGGGGGGCCGAAGACCGGGGAGCTGTTTTTT; cdr3_aa: CASSLSGGPKTGELFF